In this sample, the clone carrying this T cell receptor (beta chain) turned up a few times. What it recognizes is unknown. Researchers amplified the TCR beta CDR3 regions from RNA transcripts. The HTBI primer set drove a first-round RT-PCR of the TCR CDR3. TCRdb reanalysed the multiplex PCR reads using MiXCR and keeps one entry per CDR3 protein. The sample records 650,000 to 800,000 distinct CDR3 sequences, 40% to 55% being singletons. After removal of 7 bases from V and 5 bases from J, the junction contained 9 bases not matched to a gene. The length of the CDR3 is 15 residues. Exclusion criteria comprised uncontrolled infection, other autoimmune disease, pregnancy or lactation. These data belong to a study of T cells in Graves' hyperthyroidism and ophthalmopathy. General study findings and limits: In the blood, most expanded thyroid clonotypes above 0.001 appeared as well. Ophthalmopathy and stable hyperthyroidism were told apart by a 13 V-J model.

The origin of this receptor is an adult man with Graves' disease, either hyperthyroidism or ophthalmopathy (not recorded which). This chain connects TRBV12-3 or TRBV12-4 to TRBJ1-5; TRBD1 aligns across 9 bases. The sequencing sample was made of peripheral blood or thyroid tissue (not recorded which). The CDR3: CASNLGQGSYQPQHF. The CDR3 DNA sequence: TGTGCCAGCAATCTCGGACAGGGGAGCTATCAGCCCCAGCATTTT.